This T cell receptor (beta chain) stems from a study of somatic mutations in cytotoxic T cells in rheumatoid arthritis. Regarding this clone: Its specificity is unknown.

V was pared by 4 bases and J by 4 bases, with 7 bases between. Germline CDR1 SNHLY, CDR2 FYNNEI. The CDR3 totals 12 residues. Sequencing used immunoSEQ multiplex PCR; TCRdb keeps in-frame clones, though not all of them. The sample contains under 5,000 clones, more than 75% of which appear only once. Whole-study results and caveats: The largest CD8+ clone made up over 20% of CD8+ cells in about an eighth of the roughly 60 patients.

The starting material was CD8+ T cells sorted from blood, obtained at a follow-up visit. This chain connects TRBV2 to TRBJ1-1; D is ambiguous. This clonotype was sampled from a man aged 35-49 years with rheumatoid arthritis. As DNA, the CDR3 is TGTGCCAGCAGTGCGGACGGCACTGAAGCTTTCTTT. Amino acids: CASSADGTEAFF.